This T cell receptor beta chain was captured in a study of blood T cell repertoires in COVID-19. Whole-study context: Some COVID-19 samples were acute and others convalescent; all came from the United States, Italy and Spain. From T cells, B-cell-depleted T cells, or PBMCs came the material, which was cDNA or gDNA.

Original analysis: Reference gene primer amplification gave estimated nucleated cell counts. Assay used: immunoSEQ multiplex PCR; TCRdb lists only in-frame clones, some missing. The DNA was the basis for D and trimming; V, J and clone size are from that table. The data hold approximately 120,000 clones, with about 82% observed a single time. This CDR3 region has 17 residues. Germline CDR1 reads SGHRS; CDR2 reads YFSETQ. Between the trimmed V and J ends, which lost 6 bases and 5 bases, there was a span of 26 bases. This clonotype originated in a human donor in a cohort sampled during active COVID-19. The chain links TRBV5-1 to TRBJ2-5; maybe TRBD1 (7 bases). The specimen sequenced was peripheral blood. As DNA, the CDR3 is TGCGCCAGCACCACCCTCCCGGCAGGGGGGCTACTGGAGACCCAGTACTTC. This gives the protein CASTTLPAGGLLETQYF.